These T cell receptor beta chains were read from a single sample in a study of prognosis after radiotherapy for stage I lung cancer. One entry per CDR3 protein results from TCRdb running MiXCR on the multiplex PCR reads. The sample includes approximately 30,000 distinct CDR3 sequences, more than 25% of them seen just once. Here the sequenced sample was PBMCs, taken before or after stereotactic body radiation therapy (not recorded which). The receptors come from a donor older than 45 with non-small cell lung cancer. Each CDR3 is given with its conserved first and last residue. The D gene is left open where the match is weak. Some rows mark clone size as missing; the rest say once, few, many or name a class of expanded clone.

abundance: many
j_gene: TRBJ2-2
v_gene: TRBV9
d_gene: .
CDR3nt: TGTGCCAGCAGCGTGGGGCCCTCGAACACCGGGGAGCTGTTTTTT
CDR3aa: CASSVGPSNTGELFF

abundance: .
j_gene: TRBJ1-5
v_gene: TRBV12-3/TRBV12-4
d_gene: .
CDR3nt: TGTGCCAGCAGTTTAACAGCAGGGTTACAGCCCCAGCATTTT
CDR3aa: CASSLTAGLQPQHF

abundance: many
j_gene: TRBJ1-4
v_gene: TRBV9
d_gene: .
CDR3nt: TGTGCCAGCAGCGTAGCGCAGGGAAGTGAAAAACTGTTTTTT
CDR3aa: CASSVAQGSEKLFF

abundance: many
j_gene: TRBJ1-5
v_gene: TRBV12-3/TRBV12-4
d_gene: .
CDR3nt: TGTGCCAGCAGTAAGGCGCAGTATCAGCCCCAGCATTTT
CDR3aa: CASSKAQYQPQHF

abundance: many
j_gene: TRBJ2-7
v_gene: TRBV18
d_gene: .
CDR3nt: TGTGCCAGCTCACCATTGAGCGGGACAAGGAATTCCTACGAGCAGTACTTC
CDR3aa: CASSPLSGTRNSYEQYF

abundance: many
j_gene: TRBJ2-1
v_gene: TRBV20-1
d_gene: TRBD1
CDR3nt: TGCAGTGCTAGAGCCCTGGACAGGGTATCCTACAATGAGCAGTTCTTC
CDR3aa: CSARALDRVSYNEQFF

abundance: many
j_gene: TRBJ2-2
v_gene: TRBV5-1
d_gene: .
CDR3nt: TGCGCCAGCAGCCCGGGACACAACACCGGGGAGCTGTTTTTT
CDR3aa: CASSPGHNTGELFF

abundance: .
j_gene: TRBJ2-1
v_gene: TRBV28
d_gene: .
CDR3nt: TGTGCCAGCAGTTTCTTCCAAGACCAGTTCTTC
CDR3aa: CASSFFQDQFF

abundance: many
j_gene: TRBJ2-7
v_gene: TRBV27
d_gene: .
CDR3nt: TGTGCCAGCAGTAAATGGGCCACGTCCTACGAGCAGTACTTC
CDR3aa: CASSKWATSYEQYF

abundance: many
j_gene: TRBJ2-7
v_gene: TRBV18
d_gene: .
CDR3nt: TGTGCCAGCTCACCAGGAGCACAGTCCTACGAGCAGTACTTC
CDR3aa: CASSPGAQSYEQYF

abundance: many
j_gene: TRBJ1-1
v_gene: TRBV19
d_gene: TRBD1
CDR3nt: TGTGCCAGTAGTTCCCGGACAGGTGAAGCTTTCTTT
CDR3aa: CASSSRTGEAFF

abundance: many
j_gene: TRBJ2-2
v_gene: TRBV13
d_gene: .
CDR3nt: TGTGCCAGCAGCTCCATAGACAGATCGAACACCGGGGAGCTGTTTTTT
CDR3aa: CASSSIDRSNTGELFF

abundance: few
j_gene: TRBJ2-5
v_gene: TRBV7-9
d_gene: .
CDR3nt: TGTGCCAGCAGCGAAGGCAGGGTTAAAAGGGAGACCCAGTACTTC
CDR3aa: CASSEGRVKRETQYF

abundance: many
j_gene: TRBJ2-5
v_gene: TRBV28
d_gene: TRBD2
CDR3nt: TGTGCCAGCACCCTGGGAGGGACTGAGCAGACCCAGTACTTC
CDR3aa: CASTLGGTEQTQYF

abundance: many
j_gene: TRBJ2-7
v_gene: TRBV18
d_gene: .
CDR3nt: TGTGCCAGCTCACCACCGGTTCAGGGTTCGATGCTGTACGAGCAGTACTTC
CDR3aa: CASSPPVQGSMLYEQYF

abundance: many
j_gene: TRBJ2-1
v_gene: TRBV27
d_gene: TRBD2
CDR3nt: TGTGCCAGCAGTTTAACGGGGGGGAACAATGAGCAGTTCTTC
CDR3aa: CASSLTGGNNEQFF

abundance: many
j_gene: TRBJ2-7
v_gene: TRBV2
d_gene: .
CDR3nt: TGTGCCAGCAGTGCGAGGAACTCCTACGAGCAGTACTTC
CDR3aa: CASSARNSYEQYF

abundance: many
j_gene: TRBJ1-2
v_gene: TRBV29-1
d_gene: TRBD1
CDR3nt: TGCAGCGTTATTATACCGGGACAGGGATATGGCTACACCTTC
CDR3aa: CSVIIPGQGYGYTF

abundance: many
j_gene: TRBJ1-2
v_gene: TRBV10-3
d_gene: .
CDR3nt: TGTGCCATCAGCATTGACAGGTCTAGTGGCTACACCTTC
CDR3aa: CAISIDRSSGYTF

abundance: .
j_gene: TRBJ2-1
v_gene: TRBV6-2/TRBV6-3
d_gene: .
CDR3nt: TGTGCCAGCAGCAGGTACAGGGTCTCCTACAATGAGCAGTTCTTC
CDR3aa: CASSRYRVSYNEQFF

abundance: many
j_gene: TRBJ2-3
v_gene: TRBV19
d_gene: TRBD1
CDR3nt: TGTGCCAGTAGTAACCGACAGGGGGCTGGAGATACGCAGTATTTT
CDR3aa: CASSNRQGAGDTQYF

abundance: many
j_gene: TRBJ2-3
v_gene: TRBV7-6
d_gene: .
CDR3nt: TGTGCCAGCAGCTTAGGGGAATACGTAACAGATACGCAGTATTTT
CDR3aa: CASSLGEYVTDTQYF

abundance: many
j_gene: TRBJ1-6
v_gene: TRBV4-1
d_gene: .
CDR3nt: TGCGCCAGCAGCCAAGAGGAGACAGTGGATTCACCCCTCCACTTT
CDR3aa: CASSQEETVDSPLHF

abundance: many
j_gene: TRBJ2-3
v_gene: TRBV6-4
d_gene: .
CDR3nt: TGTGCCAGCAGTGACCGCCGGGGAGATACGCAGTATTTT
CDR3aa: CASSDRRGDTQYF

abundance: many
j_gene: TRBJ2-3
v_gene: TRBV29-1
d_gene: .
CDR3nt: TGCAGCGTCGAGGGACTCCTTGGTCCAGATACGCAGTATTTT
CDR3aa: CSVEGLLGPDTQYF

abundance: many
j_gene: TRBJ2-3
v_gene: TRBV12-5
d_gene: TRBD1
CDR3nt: TGTGCTAGTGGCCGACCCGGGACAGGGGGAGGAGATACGCAGTATTTT
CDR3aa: CASGRPGTGGGDTQYF

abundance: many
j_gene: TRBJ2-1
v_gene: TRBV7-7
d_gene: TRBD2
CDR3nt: TGTGCTAGCAGCGCCCGCCTAGCGGGAGGTGGCAATGAGCAGTTCTTC
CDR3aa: CASSARLAGGGNEQFF

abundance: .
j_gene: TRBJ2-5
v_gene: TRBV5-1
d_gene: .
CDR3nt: TGCGCCAGCGGCTTGAAACGGACTGAGACCCAGTACTTC
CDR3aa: CASGLKRTETQYF

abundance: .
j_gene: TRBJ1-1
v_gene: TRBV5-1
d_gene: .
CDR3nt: TGCGCCAGCAGCCCGGGGTGGGCCAGTAACACTGAAGCTTTCTTT
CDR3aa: CASSPGWASNTEAFF

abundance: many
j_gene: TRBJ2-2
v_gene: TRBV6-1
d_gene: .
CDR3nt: TGTGCCAGCAGCGAGGGACACTTGCTTGATACCGGGGAGCTGTTTTTT
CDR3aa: CASSEGHLLDTGELFF

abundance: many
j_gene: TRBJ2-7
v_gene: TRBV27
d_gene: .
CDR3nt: TGTGCCAGCAGTTTAGCGTCTGGCGGTTCCTACGAGCAGTACTTC
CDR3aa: CASSLASGGSYEQYF

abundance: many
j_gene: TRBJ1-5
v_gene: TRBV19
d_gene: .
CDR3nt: TGTGCCAGTAGTATAGTGAGGGGCAATCAGCCCCAGCATTTT
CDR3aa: CASSIVRGNQPQHF

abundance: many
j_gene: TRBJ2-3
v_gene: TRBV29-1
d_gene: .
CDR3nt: TGCAGCGGCGTGGACGCATCTAGCACAGATACGCAGTATTTT
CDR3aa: CSGVDASSTDTQYF

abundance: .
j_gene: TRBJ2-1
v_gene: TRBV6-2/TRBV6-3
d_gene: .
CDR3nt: TGTGCCAGCAGTTACTCCCCACATTCAGGTATATACAATGAGCAGTTCTTC
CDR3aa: CASSYSPHSGIYNEQFF

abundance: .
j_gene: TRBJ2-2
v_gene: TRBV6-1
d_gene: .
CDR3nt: TGTGCCAGCAGAGAAACTAGTTCGGAGCTGTTTTTT
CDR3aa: CASRETSSELFF

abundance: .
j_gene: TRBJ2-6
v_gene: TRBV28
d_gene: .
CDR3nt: TGTGCCAGCAGTTTACCTTGGACTGGGGCCAACGTCCTGACTTTC
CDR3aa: CASSLPWTGANVLTF

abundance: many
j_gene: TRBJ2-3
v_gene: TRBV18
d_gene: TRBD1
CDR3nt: TGTGCCAGCTCACCACCTGGGACAGCTAGCACAGATACGCAGTATTTT
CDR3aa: CASSPPGTASTDTQYF

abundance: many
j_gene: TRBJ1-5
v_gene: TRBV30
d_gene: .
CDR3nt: TGTGCCTGGAGTGTCGGTTTCGCGGACCCTTCCCAGCATTTT
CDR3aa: CAWSVGFADPSQHF

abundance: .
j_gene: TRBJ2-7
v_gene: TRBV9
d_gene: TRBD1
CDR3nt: TGTGCCAGCAATAGGGACAGCCTATTAGAGCAGTGCTTC
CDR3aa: CASNRDSLLEQCF

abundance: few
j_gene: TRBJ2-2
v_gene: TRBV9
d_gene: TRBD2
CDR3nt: TGTGCCAGCAGCCCTCGGGGACTAGCTCCCACCGGGGAGCTGTTTTTT
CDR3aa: CASSPRGLAPTGELFF

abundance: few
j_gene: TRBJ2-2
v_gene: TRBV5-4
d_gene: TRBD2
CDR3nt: TGTGCCAGCAGCCCCGGACTAGCGGGGGCCACCGGGGAGCTGCTTTTT
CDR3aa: CASSPGLAGATGELLF

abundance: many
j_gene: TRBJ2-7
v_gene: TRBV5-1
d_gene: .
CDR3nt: TGCGCCAGCAGCCCCCGCCCAGGGGATTCCTACGAGCAGTACTTC
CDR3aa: CASSPRPGDSYEQYF

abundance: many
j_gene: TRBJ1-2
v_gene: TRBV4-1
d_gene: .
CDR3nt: TGCGCCAGCAGCCAAGATAACCCCCCCCGGGGAATTGATGGTGGCTACACCTTC
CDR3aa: CASSQDNPPRGIDGGYTF

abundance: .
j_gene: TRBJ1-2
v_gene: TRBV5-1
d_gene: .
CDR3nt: TGCGCCAGCAGCTCGACAGGAAGTTATGGCTACACCTTC
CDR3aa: CASSSTGSYGYTF

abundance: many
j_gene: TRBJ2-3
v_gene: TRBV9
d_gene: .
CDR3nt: TGTGCCAGCAGCGTAGAAGATACGCAGTATTTT
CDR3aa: CASSVEDTQYF

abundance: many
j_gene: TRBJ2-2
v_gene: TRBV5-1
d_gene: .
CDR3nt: TGCGCCAGCAGCTTGGCGGGGTACACCGGGGAGCTGTTTTTT
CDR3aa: CASSLAGYTGELFF

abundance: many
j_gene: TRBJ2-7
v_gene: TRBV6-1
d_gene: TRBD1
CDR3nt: TGTGCCAGCAATCCGGGACAGGGGTTTTCCTACGAGCAGTACTTC
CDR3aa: CASNPGQGFSYEQYF

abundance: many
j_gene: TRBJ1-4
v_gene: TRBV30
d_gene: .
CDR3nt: TGTGCCTGCACCCCTACGGCAGGGTTTGAAAAACTGTTTTTT
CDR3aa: CACTPTAGFEKLFF

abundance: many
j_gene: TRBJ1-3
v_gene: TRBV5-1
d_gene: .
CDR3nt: TGCGCCAGCAGCTTGGATGGCAGCTCTGGAAACACCATATATTTT
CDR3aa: CASSLDGSSGNTIYF

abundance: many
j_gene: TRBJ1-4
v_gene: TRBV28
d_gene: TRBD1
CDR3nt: TGTGCCAGCAGTTTAGGACAGGGGGTAGTAAAACTGTTTTTT
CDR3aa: CASSLGQGVVKLFF

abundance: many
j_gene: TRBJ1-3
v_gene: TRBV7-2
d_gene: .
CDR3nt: TGTGCCAGCAGCCATCAGTGGGTCGGCTCTGGAAACACCATATATTTT
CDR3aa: CASSHQWVGSGNTIYF